This is a list of T cell receptor beta chains from one sample in a study of CD8+ T cells in alopecia areata. Here immunoSEQ multiplex PCR was the method, and the copy in TCRdb shows in-frame clones only, minus some. Of about 190,000 clones listed, 50% to 75% are singletons. This specimen consisted of CD4+ T cells sorted from blood, obtained at week 4, from a patient treated with tofacitinib. These receptors came from a human donor with alopecia areata. Each CDR3 is given with its conserved first and last residue. D genes are given only for firm matches. A clone size is listed for some rows: how often the clone was seen (once, few, many), or a class if it is expanded.

D gene,J gene,V gene,clone size,CDR3 protein,CDR3 DNA
-,TRBJ2-4,TRBV19,once,CASSTQGNIQYF,TGTGCCAGTAGTACGCAGGGAAACATTCAGTACTTC
-,TRBJ2-3,TRBV2,-,CASSPLDTQYF,TGTGCCAGCAGCCCCCTCGATACGCAGTATTTT
TRBD1,TRBJ2-3,TRBV30,-,CAWSRGGADTQYF,TGTGCCTGGAGTAGAGGGGGCGCAGATACGCAGTATTTT
-,TRBJ1-2,TRBV29-1,-,CSVEEIRTARGDTF,TGCAGCGTTGAAGAAATTAGGACAGCTAGGGGTGACACCTTC
-,TRBJ2-5,TRBV10-3,-,CAISEGGTQYF,TGTGCCATCAGTGAGGGGGGGACCCAGTACTTC
TRBD2,TRBJ2-2,TRBV7-3,-,CASSSGGYTGELFF,TGTGCCAGCTCTAGCGGGGGGTACACCGGGGAGCTGTTTTTT
TRBD1,TRBJ1-6,TRBV7-9,-,CASSSGTGYDSPLHF,TGTGCCAGCAGCTCCGGGACAGGGTACGATTCACCCCTCCACTTT
-,TRBJ2-3,TRBV6-1,-,CASIPGLNRDTQYF,TGTGCCAGCATCCCGGGACTCAATAGGGATACGCAGTATTTT
TRBD1,TRBJ1-5,TRBV30,-,CAWSVGTGLGQPQHF,TGTGCCTGGAGTGTAGGGACAGGGTTGGGACAGCCCCAGCATTTT
-,TRBJ2-5,TRBV5-4,-,CASSEGRGGETQYF,TGTGCCAGCAGCGAAGGGCGGGGCGGGGAGACCCAGTACTTC
-,TRBJ2-1,TRBV5-4,-,CASSSEYGNSYNEQFF,TGTGCCAGCAGCTCAGAGTACGGGAACTCCTACAATGAGCAGTTCTTC
-,TRBJ2-1,TRBV29-1,-,CSVELWDEQFF,TGCAGCGTTGAACTGTGGGATGAGCAGTTCTTC
TRBD1,TRBJ2-2,TRBV29-1,few,CSVGDRGRTGELFF,TGCAGCGTTGGCGACAGGGGGCGCACCGGGGAGCTGTTTTTT
TRBD1,TRBJ2-3,TRBV5-1,-,CASSPRGQGGTDTQYF,TGCGCCAGCAGCCCCCGAGGACAGGGAGGCACAGATACGCAGTATTTT
-,TRBJ1-1,TRBV5-1,-,CASSLIEDTEAFF,TGCGCCAGCAGCTTGATCGAGGACACTGAAGCTTTCTTT
TRBD1,TRBJ2-7,TRBV18,-,CASSPSTARGPEQYF,TGTGCCAGCTCACCCTCCACGGCCAGGGGGCCCGAGCAGTACTTC
-,TRBJ2-6,TRBV30,-,CAWSSSGANVLTF,TGTGCCTGGAGTTCCTCTGGGGCCAACGTCCTGACTTTC
-,TRBJ2-7,TRBV30,-,CAWSTDSPYEQYF,TGTGCCTGGAGTACTGACAGTCCCTACGAGCAGTACTTC
-,TRBJ1-6,TRBV5-1,-,CASRWTDESPLHF,TGCGCCAGCCGCTGGACAGATGAGTCACCCCTCCACTTT
TRBD2,TRBJ2-7,TRBV30,-,CAWSTGLAVRYF,TGTGCCTGGAGTACGGGACTAGCGGTGCGTTACTTC
-,TRBJ2-2,TRBV2,few,CATILTENTGELFF,TGTGCCACCATATTGACAGAGAACACCGGGGAGCTGTTTTTT
-,TRBJ2-1,TRBV30,-,CAWTGTRNYNEQFF,TGTGCCTGGACCGGGACTCGAAACTACAATGAGCAGTTCTTC
-,TRBJ2-2,TRBV5-1,-,CASSLTTGELFF,TGCGCCAGCAGCTTGACCACCGGGGAGCTGTTTTTT
-,TRBJ2-1,TRBV27,-,CASSSTYNEQFF,TGTGCCAGCAGTTCTACCTACAATGAGCAGTTCTTC
-,TRBJ1-5,TRBV9,-,CASSVEGFSNQPQHF,TGTGCCAGCAGCGTAGAAGGATTTAGCAATCAGCCCCAGCATTTT
TRBD1,TRBJ1-2,TRBV5-1,-,CASSQDRTGYGYTF,TGCGCCAGCAGCCAGGACAGGACAGGCTATGGCTACACCTTC
-,TRBJ1-6,TRBV7-2,-,CASSRDSSPLHF,TGTGCCAGCAGCCGGGACTCATCACCCCTCCACTTT
-,TRBJ2-1,TRBV7-8,few,CASSHRTEREQFF,TGTGCCAGCAGCCATCGGACAGAGCGTGAGCAGTTCTTC
TRBD1,TRBJ1-2,TRBV6-4,-,CASSDGTGANYGYTF,TGTGCCAGCAGTGACGGGACAGGGGCTAACTATGGCTACACCTTC
-,TRBJ1-2,TRBV7-3,-,CASSLIGVDGYTF,TGTGCCAGCAGCTTAATCGGGGTAGATGGCTACACCTTC
TRBD1,TRBJ1-2,TRBV9,-,CASSVRDREDYTF,TGTGCCAGCAGCGTGCGGGACAGGGAAGACTACACCTTC
TRBD1,TRBJ2-3,TRBV18,-,CASSPGTGTDTQYF,TGTGCCAGCTCACCCGGGACAGGCACAGATACGCAGTATTTT
TRBD1,TRBJ1-2,TRBV29-1,-,CSVARGLNYGYTF,TGCAGCGTTGCCAGGGGGCTTAACTATGGCTACACCTTC
-,TRBJ2-2,TRBV5-6,-,CASSGTQGVEGTGELFF,TGTGCCAGCAGCGGAACACAGGGAGTCGAGGGCACCGGGGAGCTGTTTTTT
-,TRBJ1-6,TRBV7-3,-,CASSLTRSSHRHYNSPLHF,TGTGCCAGCAGCTTAACCCGTAGCTCCCACAGGCACTATAATTCACCCCTCCACTTT
TRBD2,TRBJ2-5,TRBV4-1,-,CASSHLGLAETQYF,TGCGCCAGCAGCCACCTGGGACTAGCGGAGACCCAGTACTTC
-,TRBJ1-1,TRBV5-1,-,CASHPVAGGGAAFF,TGCGCCAGCCACCCCGTCGCTGGCGGGGGGGCGGCTTTCTTT
TRBD2,TRBJ2-7,TRBV6-5,-,CASSYSGTSLYEQYF,TGTGCCAGCAGTTACTCAGGGACTAGCCTATACGAGCAGTACTTC
-,TRBJ1-6,TRBV30,-,CAWSGGQGYSPLHF,TGTGCCTGGAGTGGCGGCCAGGGTTATTCACCCCTCCACTTT
-,TRBJ2-3,TRBV5-6,once,CASSLEGRVVTDTQYF,TGTGCCAGCAGCTTAGAAGGTCGGGTCGTCACAGATACGCAGTATTTT
-,TRBJ2-7,TRBV11-2,-,CASSLTRGGYEQYF,TGTGCCAGCAGCTTGACTAGAGGGGGCTACGAGCAGTACTTC
TRBD2,TRBJ2-1,TRBV4-2,-,CASSLYRAGGLNEQFF,TGTGCCAGCAGCCTCTACCGAGCGGGGGGGCTGAATGAGCAGTTCTTC
TRBD1,TRBJ2-1,TRBV30,-,CAWGRDRGLDEQFF,TGTGCCTGGGGAAGGGACAGGGGGCTGGATGAGCAGTTCTTC
TRBD1,TRBJ1-5,TRBV27,-,CASSLTGGNQPQHF,TGTGCCAGCAGTTTAACAGGGGGCAATCAGCCCCAGCATTTT
TRBD2,TRBJ2-3,TRBV9,-,CASSVAFGGGAGDTQYF,TGTGCCAGCAGCGTAGCTTTTGGCGGGGGGGCCGGAGATACGCAGTATTTT
-,TRBJ1-2,TRBV29-1,-,CSVGYGADTYGYTF,TGCAGCGTTGGGTACGGGGCCGATACCTATGGCTACACCTTC
-,TRBJ2-7,TRBV11-2,-,CASSRAGTMGEQYF,TGTGCCAGCAGCCGGGCCGGGACAATGGGCGAGCAGTACTTC
-,TRBJ1-6,TRBV25-1,-,CASSEYQSSYNSPLHF,TGTGCCAGCAGTGAATATCAAAGCTCCTATAATTCACCCCTCCACTTT
TRBD1,TRBJ2-7,TRBV5-1,-,CASSPQTGGGYEQYF,TGCGCCAGCAGCCCCCAGACAGGGGGCGGCTACGAGCAGTACTTC